The source of this T cell receptor beta chain is a study of response to subunit inactivated influenza vaccine. This clonotype turned up a few times. Its antigen is still unknown. General study points: Seasonal influenza vaccination, on each occasion, was suggested by the authors to recruit few new T cells.

This CDR3 region has 16 residues. The ends lost 6 bases at V and 1 base at J; junction bases unmatched: 9. TCRdb reprocessed the RT-PCR reads via MiXCR and lists one record per CDR3 protein. The table has about 520,000 distinct CDR3 sequences, about 7.2% seen once. The TCR sequence derives from a man in his fifties or sixties who received an inactivated influenza vaccine. J is TRBJ1-1 and V is TRBV12-3 or TRBV12-4; 9 nucleotides align to TRBD1. The input for sequencing was PBMCs from blood, taken around 2 years after vaccination. CDR3 sequence: CASRRPGQGSNTEAFF. The CDR3 nucleotides read TGTGCCAGCAGACGACCGGGACAGGGTTCGAACACTGAAGCTTTCTTT.